These 3 T cell receptor beta chains were all obtained from the same sample, sequenced in a study of metastatic and nonmetastatic thyroid tumors. Among the patients, none had received any treatment before thyroid surgery. Using MiXCR, TCRdb re-called clones from the PCR reads. The sample includes some 5,200 clones, 28% of them seen just once. Source material: adjacent normal tissue. The receptor set was obtained from a female donor with papillary thyroid cancer or a benign thyroid nodule (not recorded which). Some clones in this sample may be carry-over from other donors' samples.

This clone is medium-sized by share. The chain joins TRBV28 to TRBJ2-3, with D unclear. There are 15 residues in the CDR3. Germline CDR1 reads MDHEN; CDR2 reads SYDVKM. The ends were cut back, 4 bases at V and 3 bases at J, with 14 bases in the middle. The CDR3 DNA follows: TGTGCCAGCAGTTCCCCCCCTGGCCATACAGATACGCAGTATTTT. Amino acids: CASSSPPGHTDTQYF. The full variable domain, with the rest looked up from reference TRBV28 and TRBJ2-3, is DVKVTQSSRYLVKRTGEKVFLECVQDMDHENMFWYRQDPGLGLRLIYFSYDVKMKEKGDIPEGYSVSREKKERFSLILESASTNQTSMYLCASSSPPGHTDTQYFGPGTRLTVL.

As to this clone: A much larger clone is a single base away; this may be a read error. The gene calls are TRBV11-2 and TRBJ2-1, with 10 bases lining up with TRBD2. Germline V gene lookup returns CDR1 SGHAT and CDR2 FQNNGV. This CDR3 comprises 18 residues. The V segment lost 1 base and the J segment 3 bases; nucleotides outside the gene matches: 9. CDR3 loop: CASSLGTSGPLCYNEQFF. For the CDR3, the DNA is TGTGCCAGCAGCTTAGGGACTAGCGGCCCCCTCTGCTACAATGAGCAGTTCTTC.

This clone was detected only a few times. CDR3 region: CASSQGYTEAFF. The CDR3 DNA is TGTGCCAGCTCACAGGGGTACACTGAAGCTTTCTTT. V gene TRBV18 combines with J gene TRBJ1-1; tentative D call: TRBD1 (5 bases). Trimming removed 4 bases from V and 3 bases from J, with 6 bases in between. Germline V CDR1 and CDR2: KGHSH, LQKENI. This CDR3 is built from 12 residues.